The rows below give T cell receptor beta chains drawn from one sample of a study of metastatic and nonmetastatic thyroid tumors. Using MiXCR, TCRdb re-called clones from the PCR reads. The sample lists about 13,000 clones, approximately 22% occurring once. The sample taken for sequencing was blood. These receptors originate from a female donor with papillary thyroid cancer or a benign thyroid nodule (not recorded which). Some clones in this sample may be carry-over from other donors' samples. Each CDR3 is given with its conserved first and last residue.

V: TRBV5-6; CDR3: CASSLYRGGYTF
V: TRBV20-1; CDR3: CSARDVGRTIYF
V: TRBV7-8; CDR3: CASSLESRGRALNEQFF
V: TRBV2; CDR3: CASSEMGVYGYAF
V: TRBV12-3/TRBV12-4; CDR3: CASSLREQGEKLFF
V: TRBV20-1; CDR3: CSATLTGANYGYTF
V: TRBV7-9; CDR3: CASSLDRGTGNTIYF
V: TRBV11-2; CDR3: CASSLDYSISGDQPQHF
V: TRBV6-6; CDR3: CASSYSDRASSYNSPLHF
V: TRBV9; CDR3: CARRVGGATNQPQHF
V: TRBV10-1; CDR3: CASSVLVGRGVTGELFF
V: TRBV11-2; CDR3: CASSLDGTAGYEQYF
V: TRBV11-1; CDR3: CASSHGTEVYNEQFF
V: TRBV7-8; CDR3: CASSPGPGLAGSTDTQYF